This TCR beta chain appears in the sequencing data of a study of Ad26.COV2.S vaccination and SARS-CoV-2 variants. Study summary: A participant enrolled in the COV1001 Ad26.COV2.S trial arm provided the sample.

The treatment denotes: 15 to 20 received Ad26.COV2.S at low or high dose, single or two shots; about 5 received placebo; per-sample allocation not given. Vaccine and placebo recipients were sampled on day 63 after the first injection. The CDR3 sequence is 13 residues long. Trimming took 0 bases from V and 3 from J, leaving 6 bases between them. Germline V gene lookup returns CDR1 SGHRS and CDR2 YFSETQ. Measured with immunoSEQ multiplex PCR; TCRdb has only the in-frame clones, and not every one. Found here are more than 300,000 clones, 80% to 90% of them singletons; the top ten hold approximately 5%. Sequenced here: peripheral blood, sampled in a trial of Ad26.COV2.S vaccine versus placebo. The clonotype was recovered from a person between 18 and 59 years old who received the Ad26.COV2.S COVID-19 vaccine or a placebo. This chain links TRBV5-1 with TRBJ2-5; D remains ambiguous. DNA for the CDR3: TGCGCCAGCAGCTTGGGGCTCGAAGAGACCCAGTACTTC. Residues: CASSLGLEETQYF.